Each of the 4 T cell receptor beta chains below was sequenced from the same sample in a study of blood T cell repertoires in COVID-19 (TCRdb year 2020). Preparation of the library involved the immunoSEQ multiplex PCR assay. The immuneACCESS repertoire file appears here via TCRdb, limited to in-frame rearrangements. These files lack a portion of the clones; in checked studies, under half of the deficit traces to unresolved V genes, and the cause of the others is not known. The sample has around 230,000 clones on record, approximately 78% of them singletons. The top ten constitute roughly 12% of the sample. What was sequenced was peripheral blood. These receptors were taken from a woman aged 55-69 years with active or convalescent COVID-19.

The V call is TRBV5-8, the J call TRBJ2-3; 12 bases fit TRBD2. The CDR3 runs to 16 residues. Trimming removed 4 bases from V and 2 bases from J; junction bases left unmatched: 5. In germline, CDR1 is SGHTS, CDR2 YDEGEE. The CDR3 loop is CASSPGLAGITDTQYF. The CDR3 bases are TGTGCCAGCAGCCCCGGACTAGCGGGGATCACAGATACGCAGTATTTT.

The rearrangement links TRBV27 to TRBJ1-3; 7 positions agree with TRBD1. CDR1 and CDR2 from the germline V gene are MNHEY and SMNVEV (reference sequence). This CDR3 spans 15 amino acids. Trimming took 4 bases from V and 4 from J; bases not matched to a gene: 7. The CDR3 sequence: CASSYDRATGNTIYF. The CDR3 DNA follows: TGTGCCAGCAGTTATGACAGGGCAACCGGAAACACCATATATTTT.

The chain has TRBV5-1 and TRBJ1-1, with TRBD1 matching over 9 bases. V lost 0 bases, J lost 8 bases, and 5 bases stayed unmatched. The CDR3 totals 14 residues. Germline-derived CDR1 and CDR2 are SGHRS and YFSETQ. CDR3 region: CASSLGDRVSEAFF. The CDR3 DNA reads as TGCGCCAGCAGCTTGGGGGACAGGGTATCCGAAGCTTTCTTT.

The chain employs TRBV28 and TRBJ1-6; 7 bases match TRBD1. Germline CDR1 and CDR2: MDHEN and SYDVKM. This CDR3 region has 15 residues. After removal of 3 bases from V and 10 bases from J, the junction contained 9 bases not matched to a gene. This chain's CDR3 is CASSLTPGTESPLHF. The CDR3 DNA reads TGTGCCAGCAGTTTGACCCCTGGGACAGAATCACCCCTCCACTTT.